This T cell receptor (beta chain) came from a study of cytomegalovirus exposure and HLA in healthy donors. Across the whole study: Among the 400 or so donors who were genotyped, roughly 85% fell in the genetic ancestry cluster that is associated with self-reported Caucasian donors.

A remark on this clone: Its antigen is currently unknown.

The J segment lost 7 bases and the V segment lost 7 bases, leaving 14 bases of the junction unmatched. Germline V gene lookup returns CDR1 SGHNT and CDR2 YYREEE (reference sequence). There are 14 residues in the CDR3. The study ran its PCR with 60 Vbeta and 13 Jbeta primers. Some clones are missing from TCRdb's copy, which holds only in-frame ones; the method was immunoSEQ multiplex PCR. In the table there are approximately 190,000 clones, 82% of which are singletons. These donors, healthy bone marrow donors, were studied. Study outcomes and limitations: Some TCR beta chains (about 180 of them) were listed as cytomegalovirus-associated.

This clonotype was sampled from a woman between 50 and 59 years old in good health and CMV-seropositive. Sequencing was carried out using PBMCs. The chain employs TRBV5-4 and TRBJ2-7, with 7 bases identical to TRBD1. The CDR3 region is CASSPTGRKGEQYF. As DNA, the CDR3 is TGTGCCAGCTCTCCGACAGGGAGAAAAGGAGAGCAGTACTTC.